This T cell receptor beta chain was recorded in a study of blood T cell repertoires in COVID-19. Authors' processing steps: It was from reference gene primer amplification that nucleated cell counts were estimated. Sequencing was performed with immunoSEQ multiplex PCR; in TCRdb, only in-frame clones are kept and a portion is missing. V and J calls and clone size follow that table, whereas D and trimming were derived from the DNA. The table records more than 35,000 clones, less than 85% of them present only once. The CDR3 totals 13 residues. Per the germline V gene, CDR1 is WNHNN and CDR2 is SYGVQD (reference sequence). V lost 5 bases, J lost 5 bases, and 5 bases stayed unmatched.

The chain is built from TRBV10-1 and TRBJ2-5, with 7 positions matching TRBD2. This clonotype was sampled from a man aged 65-85 years with acute or convalescent COVID-19. Specimen: peripheral blood. The CDR3 loop reads CASSTGGQETQYF. For the CDR3, the DNA is TGCGCCAGCAGTACGGGGGGTCAGGAGACCCAGTACTTC.